Reported below is one T cell receptor (beta chain). The sample holds other DNA sequences that translate to the same CDR3. The data are from a study of PD-1 blockade in mismatch repair-deficient tumors. Libraries were prepared by immunoSEQ multiplex PCR; TCRdb keeps only in-frame clonotypes and omits some of them. The sample has tens of thousands of clones; 81% are singletons. All patients were mismatch repair deficient, assessed by either PCR or immunohistochemistry. Germline CDR1 and CDR2: SGHDT and YYEEEE. This CDR3 is built from 13 residues. V was clipped by 0 bases and J by 1 base, with 3 bases between them.

Sequences were derived from peripheral blood, sampled 12 weeks after starting pembrolizumab. This clonotype originated in an adult with mismatch repair-deficient cancer. The V call is TRBV5-6, the J call TRBJ2-3; D is unresolved. The CDR3 region is CASSLGRTDTQYF. The CDR3 bases are TGTGCCAGCAGCTTGGGCCGCACAGATACGCAGTATTTT.